The source of this T cell receptor (beta chain) is a study of T-cell reconstitution after alpha-beta-depleted transplantation in children. Library preparation (for TCRbeta) was performed with unique molecular identifiers. In TCRdb, the PCR reads were re-called with MiXCR into one record per CDR3 protein. The sample carries 700,000 to 850,000 distinct CDR3 sequences, roughly 16% recorded once. CDR1 is MNHEY, CDR2 SMNVEV, per germline (reference sequence). The CDR3 is 15 amino acids. Losses at the gene ends were 2 bases for V and 2 bases for J; bases not matched to a gene: 3. This clonotype was recorded many times.

Specimen: PBMCs, mostly from graft donor cells, collected 360 days after TCRalphabeta/CD19-depleted stem cell transplant. The chain links TRBV27 to TRBJ2-7; 10 bases map to TRBD1. The receptor was derived from a male patient younger than 18 who had a stem cell transplant for acute lymphoblastic leukemia, so the T cells may come from the graft donor. The CDR3 nucleotides read TGTGCCAGCAGTTTAACCGGGACAGGGGCCTACGAGCAGTACTTC. The encoded protein is CASSLTGTGAYEQYF.